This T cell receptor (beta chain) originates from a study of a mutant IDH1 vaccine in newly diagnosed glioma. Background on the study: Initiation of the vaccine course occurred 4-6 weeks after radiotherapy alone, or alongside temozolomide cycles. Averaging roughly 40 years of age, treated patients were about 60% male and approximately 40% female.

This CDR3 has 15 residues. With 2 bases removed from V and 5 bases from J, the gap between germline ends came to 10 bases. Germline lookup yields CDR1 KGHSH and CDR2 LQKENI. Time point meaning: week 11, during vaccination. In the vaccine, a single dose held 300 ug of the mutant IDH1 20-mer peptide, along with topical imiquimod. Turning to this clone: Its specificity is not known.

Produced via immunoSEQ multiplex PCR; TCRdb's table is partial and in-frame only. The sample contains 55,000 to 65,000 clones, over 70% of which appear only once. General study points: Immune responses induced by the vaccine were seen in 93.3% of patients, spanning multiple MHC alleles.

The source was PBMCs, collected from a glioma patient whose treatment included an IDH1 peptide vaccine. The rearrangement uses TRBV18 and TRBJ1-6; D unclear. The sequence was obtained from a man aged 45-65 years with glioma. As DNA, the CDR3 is TGTGCCAGCTCACCAGGACGGATTGATAATTCACCCCTCCACTTT. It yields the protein CASSPGRIDNSPLHF.